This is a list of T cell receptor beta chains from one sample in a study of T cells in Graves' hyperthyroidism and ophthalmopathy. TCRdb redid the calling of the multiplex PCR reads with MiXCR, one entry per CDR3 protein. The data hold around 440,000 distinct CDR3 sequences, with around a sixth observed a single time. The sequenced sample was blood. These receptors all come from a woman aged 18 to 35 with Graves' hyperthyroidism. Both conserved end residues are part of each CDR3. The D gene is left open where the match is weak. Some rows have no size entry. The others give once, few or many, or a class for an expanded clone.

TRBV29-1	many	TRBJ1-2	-	CSVEGGQGYYGYTF	TGCAGCGTTGAAGGGGGTCAGGGCTACTATGGCTACACCTTC
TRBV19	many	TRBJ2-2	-	CASRNVPGTGELFF	TGTGCCAGTAGAAATGTACCGGGCACCGGGGAGCTGTTTTTT
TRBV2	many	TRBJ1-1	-	CASQGGTEAFF	TGTGCCAGCCAGGGAGGCACTGAAGCTTTCTTT
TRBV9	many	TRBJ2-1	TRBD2	CASSAPLAGDSYNEQFF	TGTGCCAGCAGCGCCCCTCTAGCGGGGGACTCCTACAATGAGCAGTTCTTC
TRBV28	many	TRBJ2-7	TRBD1	CASRTGTGSPYEQYF	TGTGCCAGCAGGACAGGGACAGGGAGTCCCTACGAGCAGTACTTC
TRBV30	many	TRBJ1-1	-	CAWSVGSRDTEAFF	TGTGCCTGGAGTGTCGGAAGCCGGGACACTGAAGCTTTCTTT
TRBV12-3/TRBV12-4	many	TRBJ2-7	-	CASSSRKQGSEQYF	TGTGCCAGCAGTTCCCGAAAACAGGGATCCGAGCAGTACTTC
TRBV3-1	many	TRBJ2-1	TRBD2	CASSLPRGGGYNEQFF	TGTGCCAGCAGCCTTCCCCGGGGCGGGGGCTACAATGAGCAGTTCTTC
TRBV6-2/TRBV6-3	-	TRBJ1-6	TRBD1	CASSDRGDSPLHF	TGTGCCAGCAGCGACAGGGGGGATTCACCCCTCCACTTT
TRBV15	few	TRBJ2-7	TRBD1	CATSSRDSRGYEQYF	TGTGCCACCAGCAGCCGGGACAGTCGGGGTTACGAGCAGTACTTC
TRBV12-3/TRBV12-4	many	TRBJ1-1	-	CASSSSSVNTEAFF	TGTGCCAGCAGTTCCAGTTCGGTGAACACTGAAGCTTTCTTT
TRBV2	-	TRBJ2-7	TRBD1	CASSALQGAGEDYEQYF	TGTGCCAGCAGTGCATTACAGGGGGCCGGCGAAGACTACGAGCAGTACTTC
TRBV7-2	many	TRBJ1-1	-	CASSRQSRGTEAFF	TGTGCCAGCAGCCGCCAGTCACGGGGCACTGAAGCTTTCTTT
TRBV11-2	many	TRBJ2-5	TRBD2	CASSPGLAGAETQYF	TGTGCCAGCAGCCCAGGACTAGCGGGAGCGGAGACCCAGTACTTC
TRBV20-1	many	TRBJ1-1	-	CSARSGQGNTEAFF	TGCAGTGCTAGATCCGGCCAGGGGAACACTGAAGCTTTCTTT
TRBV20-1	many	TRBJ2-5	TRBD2	CSARDLAGRRETQYF	TGCAGTGCTAGAGATTTAGCGGGGCGGAGGGAGACCCAGTACTTC
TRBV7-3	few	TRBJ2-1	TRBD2	CASSLTSAGGRNEQFF	TGTGCCAGCAGCTTAACATCAGCGGGAGGGCGCAATGAGCAGTTCTTC
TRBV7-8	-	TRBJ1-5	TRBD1	CASSSGLTGEQPQHF	TGTGCCAGCAGCTCGGGGTTGACAGGGGAACAGCCCCAGCATTTT
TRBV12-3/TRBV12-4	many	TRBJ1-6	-	CASRQYRDSYNSPLHF	TGTGCCAGCAGACAGTACCGGGACTCCTATAATTCACCCCTCCACTTT
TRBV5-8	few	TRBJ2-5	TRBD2	CASSGGLAGVETQYF	TGTGCCAGCAGCGGGGGACTAGCGGGAGTTGAGACCCAGTACTTC
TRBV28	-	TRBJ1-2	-	CASSPWRGDYGYTF	TGTGCCAGCTCACCATGGCGAGGGGACTATGGCTACACCTTC
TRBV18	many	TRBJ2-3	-	CASSPGGSDTQYF	TGTGCCAGCTCACCAGGGGGGTCAGATACGCAGTATTTT
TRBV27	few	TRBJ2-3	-	CASSLGPGADTQYF	TGTGCCAGCAGTTTAGGACCGGGAGCAGATACGCAGTATTTT
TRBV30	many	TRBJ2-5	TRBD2	CAWSDFPTSVETQYF	TGTGCCTGGAGTGACTTCCCCACTAGCGTTGAGACCCAGTACTTC
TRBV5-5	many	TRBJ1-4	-	CASTSVGWANEKLFF	TGTGCCAGCACCTCGGTTGGATGGGCAAATGAAAAACTGTTTTTT
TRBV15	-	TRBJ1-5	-	CATSFSTTVFNQPQHF	TGTGCCACCAGCTTCTCAACGACAGTATTCAATCAGCCCCAGCATTTT
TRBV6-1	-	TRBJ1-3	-	CASSPGGGGSGNTIYF	TGTGCCAGCAGCCCGGGGGGGGGCGGCTCTGGAAACACCATATATTTT
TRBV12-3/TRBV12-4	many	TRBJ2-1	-	CASSQTNPYNEQFF	TGTGCCAGCAGTCAAACAAACCCTTACAATGAGCAGTTCTTC
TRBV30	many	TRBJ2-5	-	CALGPGAGTQYF	TGTGCCCTCGGGCCTGGAGCCGGGACCCAGTACTTC
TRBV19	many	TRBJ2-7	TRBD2	CASSTQRDHREQYF	TGTGCCAGTAGTACTCAGCGGGACCACCGCGAGCAGTACTTC
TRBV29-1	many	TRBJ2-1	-	CSVLHGLIRLSSYNEQFF	TGCAGCGTCCTTCACGGACTAATCCGGTTGAGCTCCTACAATGAGCAGTTCTTC
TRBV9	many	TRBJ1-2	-	CASSVDGVSNYGYTF	TGTGCCAGCAGCGTAGATGGGGTTTCAAACTATGGCTACACCTTC
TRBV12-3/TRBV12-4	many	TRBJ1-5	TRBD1	CASSPGTGSQPQHF	TGTGCCAGCAGTCCGGGGACAGGGAGTCAGCCCCAGCATTTT
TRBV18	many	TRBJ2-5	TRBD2	CASSLGLAAPETQYF	TGTGCCAGCTCATTGGGACTAGCGGCTCCAGAGACCCAGTACTTC
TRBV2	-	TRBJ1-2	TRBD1	CASGTGVIGYTF	TGTGCCAGCGGGACAGGGGTAATTGGCTACACCTTC
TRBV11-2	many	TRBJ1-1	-	CASSLSRVNTEAFF	TGTGCCAGCAGCTTATCTAGGGTGAACACTGAAGCTTTCTTT
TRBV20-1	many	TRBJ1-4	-	CSARATGFSREKLFF	TGCAGTGCTAGAGCTACAGGGTTTTCACGTGAAAAACTGTTTTTT
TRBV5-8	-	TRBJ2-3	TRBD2	CASSLGLAGGFRDTDTQYF	TGTGCCAGCAGCTTGGGACTAGCGGGGGGCTTCAGGGACACAGATACGCAGTATTTT
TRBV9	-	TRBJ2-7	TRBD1	CASSVDPGTGRSDEQYF	TGTGCCAGCAGCGTAGACCCAGGGACAGGGAGGTCGGACGAGCAGTACTTC
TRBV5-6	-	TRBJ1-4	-	CASSLRGTGLVKKLFF	TGTGCCAGCAGCCTCCGAGGGACCGGCTTGGTGAAAAAACTGTTTTTT
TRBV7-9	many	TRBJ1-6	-	CASSPLGPYNSPLHF	TGTGCCAGCAGCCCTTTAGGGCCCTATAATTCACCCCTCCACTTT
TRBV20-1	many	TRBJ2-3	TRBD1	CSAPQGWDRVADTQYF	TGCAGTGCGCCTCAAGGGTGGGACAGGGTAGCAGATACGCAGTATTTT